This section outlines one T cell receptor (beta chain) sequence together with its context. Its antigen is not identified. The sample comes from a study of brain T cells in children with intractable seizures. The study, taken as a whole, reports: Absence of clones before surgery may stem from lower sequencing depth. Only CDR3 sequence similarity suggested viral specificity, without known HCMV serostatus.

Time point meaning: blood from clinic visit 5 months post-surgery; TSC patient then seizure free. The method was immunoSEQ multiplex PCR; TCRdb's version includes in-frame clones alone and lacks a portion of them. The sample comprises about 320,000 clones, about 93% of which are singletons, and about 5.8% rests with the top ten. The sequence came from a boy in the first two years of life with tuberous sclerosis and intractable seizures. The sample in question was peripheral blood, obtained about 5 months after surgery.

Here the CDR3 DNA reads TGTGCCAGGGCGCATTTAGTACCGAGCACAGATACGCAGTATTTT. It codes for CARAHLVPSTDTQYF. The chain combines TRBV21-1 with TRBJ2-3. TRBV21-1 is a pseudogene. The length of the CDR3 is 15 residues.